These 18 T cell receptor beta chains were sequenced from one sample in a study of response to subunit inactivated influenza vaccine. Using its own MiXCR run on the RT-PCR reads, TCRdb lists one record per CDR3 protein. The sample has 700,000 to 900,000 distinct CDR3 sequences; 21% are singletons. The sample in question was PBMCs from blood, obtained 5 days after vaccination. The receptor source for this set is a man aged 45-65 years who received an inactivated influenza vaccine.

The V and J genes are TRBV20-1 and TRBJ2-1; TRBD2 agrees at 9 bases. The V gene's germline CDR1 is DFQATT and CDR2 SNEGSKA (reference sequence). V gave up 6 bases and J gave up 6 bases; unmatched junction bases: 9. The CDR3 has 14 amino acids. CDR3 coding DNA: TGCAGTGCCCCCTCCGCGGGGGGGCGCAATGAGCAGTTCTTC. Its translation is CSAPSAGGRNEQFF.

The chain is built from TRBV10-3 and TRBJ2-3; tentatively, D is TRBD1 (6 bases). This CDR3 has 12 amino acids. The germline gives CDR1 ENHRY, CDR2 SYGVKD. The V gene lost 9 bases and the J gene lost 3 bases, with 10 bases spanning the gap. The CDR3 reads CAIGQSTDTQYF. As DNA, the CDR3 is TGTGCCATAGGACAGAGTACAGATACGCAGTATTTT.

V gene TRBV30 combines with J gene TRBJ1-3; D possibly corresponds to TRBD1 (6 bases). V lost 2 bases and J 0 bases, leaving 8 bases between the germline ends. The CDR3 covers 14 residues. Per germline, CDR1 GTSNPN and CDR2 SVGIG (reference sequence). The DNA of the CDR3 is TGTGCCTGGAGTACAGGGTTCTCTGGAAACACCATATATTTT. This gives the protein CAWSTGFSGNTIYF.

This chain uses TRBV30 with TRBJ2-7; 7 nucleotides align to TRBD2. This CDR3 region has 11 residues. Germline CDR1 GTSNPN, CDR2 SVGIG (reference sequence). The DNA for the CDR3 is TGTGCTGGGGGGAGGGTTCAAGAGCAGTACTTC. Residues: CAGGRVQEQYF.

This clonotype was seen ten or more times. The chain uses TRBV12-3 or TRBV12-4 and TRBJ1-2; TRBD1 matches 7 bases. The CDR3 is made up of 15 amino acids. The trim removed 1 base at V and 7 bases at J, leaving 9 bases unmatched. CDR3: CASSLGVTGSFGYTF. In DNA form, the CDR3 reads TGTGCCAGCAGTTTAGGAGTGACAGGGTCGTTTGGCTACACCTTC.

This rearrangement joins TRBV7-2 to TRBJ2-6; D is unresolved. The ends were cut back, 4 bases at V and 3 bases at J, with 13 bases in the middle. The CDR3 has 16 residues. Germline-derived CDR1 and CDR2 are SGHTA and FQGNSA. The DNA of the CDR3 is TGTGCCAGCAGCTCCTTGAGTATCGGTGGGGCCAACGTCCTGACTTTC. Protein sequence: CASSSLSIGGANVLTF.

V usage is TRBV5-1 and J usage is TRBJ1-1; TRBD1 matches at 7 bases. CDR3 length equals 12 residues. Germline CDR1 is SGHRS and CDR2 is YFSETQ. The trim removed 4 bases at V and 7 bases at J, leaving 4 bases unmatched. Written as DNA, the CDR3 is TGCGCCAGCAGCCCTGACAGGGATGAAGCTTTCTTT. The encoded protein is CASSPDRDEAFF. The full variable domain, completed using reference TRBV5-1 and TRBJ1-1, is KAGVTQTPRYLIKTRGQQVTLSCSPISGHRSVSWYQQTPGQGLQFLFEYFSETQRNKGNFPGRFSGRQFSNSRSEMNVSTLELGDSALYLCASSPDRDEAFFGQGTRLTVV.

V gene TRBV7-9 combines with J gene TRBJ2-4; D ambiguous. Between the trimmed V and J ends, which lost 8 bases and 0 bases, there was a span of 17 bases. Per the germline V gene, CDR1 is SEHNR and CDR2 is FQNEAQ (reference sequence). The CDR3 is 16 residues long. In nucleotides, the CDR3 is TGTGCCAGCGGATTAGATCCAGTCCTAGCCAAAAACATTCAGTACTTC. Its translation: CASGLDPVLAKNIQYF.

This clonotype was observed a handful of times. The V gene is TRBV12-3 or TRBV12-4, the J gene TRBJ1-4; 7 nucleotides line up with TRBD1. V shed 5 bases, J shed 7 bases, and the junction held 4 bases outside the gene matches. The CDR3 contains 13 residues. The CDR3 sequence is CASSTGVFEKLFF. DNA of the CDR3: TGTGCCAGCAGTACAGGGGTTTTTGAAAAACTGTTTTTT.

This chain connects TRBV18 to TRBJ2-1; weak D call: TRBD2 (5 bases). The V gene's germline CDR1 is KGHSH and CDR2 LQKENI. V was cut by 6 bases and J by 6 bases, with 21 bases left in between. The CDR3 has 16 amino acids. CDR3 in DNA: TGTGCCAGCTCCCAGACCCCCTTCCGAGGAGGCAATGAGCAGTTCTTC. Translation: CASSQTPFRGGNEQFF.

This clonotype occurred many times. The V call is TRBV20-1, the J call TRBJ2-1; 8 nucleotides line up with TRBD1. This CDR3 is 13 amino acids long. Germline V lookup: CDR1 DFQATT, CDR2 SNEGSKA (reference sequence). Germline trimming cut 6 bases from V and 6 bases from J; bases unmatched to any gene: 7. The CDR3 spells CSAPRGQTNEQFF. CDR3 bases: TGCAGTGCCCCCAGGGGGCAGACCAATGAGCAGTTCTTC.

This clonotype was counted between two and nine times. The rearrangement uses TRBV11-1 and TRBJ2-3; D ambiguous. CDR3 length: 12 amino acids. From germline, CDR1 is SGHAT and CDR2 FQDESV (reference sequence). With 5 bases removed from V and 7 bases from J, the gap between germline ends came to 10 bases. CDR3 DNA sequence: TGTGCCAGCAGCCCATCTAGAAATACGCAGTATTTT. Protein: CASSPSRNTQYF.

This chain connects TRBV20-1 to TRBJ2-1; D is ambiguous. Trimming stripped 4 bases from V and 11 bases from J, with 15 bases between. Germline lookup yields CDR1 DFQATT and CDR2 SNEGSKA (reference sequence). The CDR3 contains 12 residues. The CDR3 here is CSAKSGPFKQFF. The CDR3 DNA reads as TGCAGTGCTAAGTCCGGGCCCTTTAAGCAGTTCTTC.

This clonotype was detected a few times. J is TRBJ2-5 and V is TRBV10-3; a possible D gene is TRBD1 (7 bases). V gave up 6 bases and J gave up 4 bases, with 12 bases separating them. The CDR3 consists of 13 residues. The germline CDR1 and CDR2 sequences are ENHRY and SYGVKD. The CDR3 protein is CAIRLQGGETQYF. CDR3 DNA: TGTGCCATCAGACTGCAGGGGGGAGAGACCCAGTACTTC.

This clonotype was observed a handful of times. The chain combines TRBV4-2 with TRBJ2-7, with unresolved D. The germline V gene has CDR1 LGHNA and CDR2 YNFKEQ. V shed 0 bases and J shed 0 bases, with 9 bases lying between them. The CDR3 has 15 residues. This CDR3 is CASSQDTTVSYEQYF. The CDR3, as DNA: TGTGCCAGCAGCCAAGATACAACGGTCTCCTACGAGCAGTACTTC.

V is TRBV12-3 or TRBV12-4 and J is TRBJ2-2; unclear D gene. This CDR3 region has 14 residues. Trimming stripped 6 bases from V and 0 bases from J, with 8 bases between. CDR3 sequence reads: CASSLFPNTGELFF. In DNA form, the CDR3 reads TGTGCCAGCAGCCTCTTCCCGAACACCGGGGAGCTGTTTTTT.

V and J are TRBV5-1 and TRBJ1-1; TRBD1 agrees at 7 bases. This CDR3 has 14 residues. The V gene end was trimmed by 2 bases and the J gene end by 3 bases; junction bases not matched to a gene: 4. The germline V gene has CDR1 SGHRS and CDR2 YFSETQ. CDR3 coding DNA: TGCGCCAGCAGCTTTCGACAGGGCTACACTGAAGCTTTCTTT. Protein sequence: CASSFRQGYTEAFF.

This rearrangement joins TRBV12-3 or TRBV12-4 to TRBJ2-7; 8 bases map to TRBD1. The J segment lost 6 bases and the V segment lost 4 bases, leaving 8 bases of the junction unmatched. The CDR3 totals 14 residues. CDR3 coding DNA: TGTGCCAGCAGTTATCAGGGGGCAGTCTCCGAGCAGTACTTC. Its protein product is CASSYQGAVSEQYF.